This section outlines one T cell receptor (beta chain) sequence together with its context. Libraries were prepared by immunoSEQ multiplex PCR; TCRdb keeps only in-frame clonotypes and omits some of them. This sample has some 97,000 clones, with around 90% found just once. The sample comes from a study of identifying expanded T cells in peripheral blood. The CDR3 spans 14 residues. V lost 1 base and J lost 0, with 4 bases in between. Germline CDR1 reads LGHNA; CDR2 reads YSLEER. Sequencing used blood. The TCR was taken from a person aged 18 to 75 in good health. This sequence joins TRBV4-3 and TRBJ1-3, with D unclear. The CDR3 sequence is CASSQGLSGNTIYF. The CDR3 bases are TGCGCCAGCAGCCAAGGTCTCTCTGGAAACACCATATATTTT.